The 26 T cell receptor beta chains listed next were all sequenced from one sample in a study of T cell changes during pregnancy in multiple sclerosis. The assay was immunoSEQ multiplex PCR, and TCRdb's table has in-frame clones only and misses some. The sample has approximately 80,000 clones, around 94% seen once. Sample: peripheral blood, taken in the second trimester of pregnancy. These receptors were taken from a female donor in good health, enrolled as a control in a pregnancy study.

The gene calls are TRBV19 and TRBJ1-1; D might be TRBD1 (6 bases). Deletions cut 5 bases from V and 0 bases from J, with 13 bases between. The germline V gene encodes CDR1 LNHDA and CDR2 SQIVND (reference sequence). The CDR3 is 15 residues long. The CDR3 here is CASSSHAGVNTEAFF. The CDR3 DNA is TGTGCCAGTAGTTCACACGCAGGGGTGAACACTGAAGCTTTCTTT.

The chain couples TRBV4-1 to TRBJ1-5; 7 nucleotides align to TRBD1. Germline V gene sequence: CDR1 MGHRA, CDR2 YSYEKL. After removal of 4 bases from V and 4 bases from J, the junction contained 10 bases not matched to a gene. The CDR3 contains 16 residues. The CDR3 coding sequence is TGCGCCAGCAGCCGGTCGGGGACAGCGATAAATCAGCCCCAGCATTTT. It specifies CASSRSGTAINQPQHF.

The CDR3 bases are TGTGCCAGCACCCTAGGGAGGTACAATGAGCAGTTCTTC. Translated: CASTLGRYNEQFF. The V call is TRBV14, the J call TRBJ2-1, with D tentatively TRBD2 (6 bases). The CDR3 loop spans 13 amino acids. Trimming shortened V by 7 bases and J by 4 bases, and 11 bases separated the two germline ends. Germline CDR1 reads SGHDN; CDR2 reads FVKESK.

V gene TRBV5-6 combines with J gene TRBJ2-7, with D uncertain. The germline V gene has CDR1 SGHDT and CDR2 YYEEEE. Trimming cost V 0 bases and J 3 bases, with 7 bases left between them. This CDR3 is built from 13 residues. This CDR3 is CASSLVRGYEQYF. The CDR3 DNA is TGTGCCAGCAGCTTGGTGCGTGGCTACGAGCAGTACTTC.

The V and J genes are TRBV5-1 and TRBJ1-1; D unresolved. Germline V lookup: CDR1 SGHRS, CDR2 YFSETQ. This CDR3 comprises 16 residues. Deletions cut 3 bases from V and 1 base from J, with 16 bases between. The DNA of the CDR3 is TGCGCCAGCAGCTCCCTCTCCCACGGTAGGAACACTGAAGCTTTCTTT. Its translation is CASSSLSHGRNTEAFF.

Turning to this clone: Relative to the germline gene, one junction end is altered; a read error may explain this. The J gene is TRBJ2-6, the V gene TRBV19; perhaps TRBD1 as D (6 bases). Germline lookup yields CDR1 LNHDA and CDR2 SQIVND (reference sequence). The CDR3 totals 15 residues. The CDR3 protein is CASSIWGPGAHVLTF. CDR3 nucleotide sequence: TGTGCCAGTAGTATTTGGGGGCCTGGGGCCCACGTCCTGACTTTC.

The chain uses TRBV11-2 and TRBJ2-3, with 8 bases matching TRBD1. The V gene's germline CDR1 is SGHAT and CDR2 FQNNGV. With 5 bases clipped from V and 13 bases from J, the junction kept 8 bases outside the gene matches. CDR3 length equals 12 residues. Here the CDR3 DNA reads TGTGCCAGCAGCAGAGACAGGGGCTTGGAGTATTTT. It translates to CASSRDRGLEYF.

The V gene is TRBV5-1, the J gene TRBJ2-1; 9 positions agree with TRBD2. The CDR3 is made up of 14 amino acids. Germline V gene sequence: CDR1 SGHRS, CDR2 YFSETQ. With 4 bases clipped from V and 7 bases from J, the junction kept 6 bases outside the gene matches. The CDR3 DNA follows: TGCGCCAGCAGCCCGGGACTAGCCTCGAATGAGCAGTTCTTC. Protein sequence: CASSPGLASNEQFF.

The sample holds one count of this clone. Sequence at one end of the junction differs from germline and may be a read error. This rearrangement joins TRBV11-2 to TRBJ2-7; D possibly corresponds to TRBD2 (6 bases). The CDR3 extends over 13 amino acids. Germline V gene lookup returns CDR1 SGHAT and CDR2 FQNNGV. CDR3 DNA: TGCACATCGTCCGGGGGAGATTCCTACGAGCAGTACTTC. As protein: CTSSGGDSYEQYF.

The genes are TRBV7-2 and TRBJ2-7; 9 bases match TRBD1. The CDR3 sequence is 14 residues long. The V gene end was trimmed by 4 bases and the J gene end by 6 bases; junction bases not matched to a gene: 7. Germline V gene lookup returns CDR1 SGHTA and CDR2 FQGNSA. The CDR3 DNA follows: TGTGCCAGCAGCTCTCCGGGACAGGGAGGCGAGCAGTACTTC. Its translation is CASSSPGQGGEQYF.

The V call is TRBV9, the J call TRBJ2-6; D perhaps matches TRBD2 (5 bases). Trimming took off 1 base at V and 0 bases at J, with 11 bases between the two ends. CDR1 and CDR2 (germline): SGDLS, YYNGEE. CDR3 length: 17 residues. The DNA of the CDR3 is TGTGCCAGCAGCGTATCCAGCGCGGGCTCTGGGGCCAACGTCCTGACTTTC. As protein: CASSVSSAGSGANVLTF.

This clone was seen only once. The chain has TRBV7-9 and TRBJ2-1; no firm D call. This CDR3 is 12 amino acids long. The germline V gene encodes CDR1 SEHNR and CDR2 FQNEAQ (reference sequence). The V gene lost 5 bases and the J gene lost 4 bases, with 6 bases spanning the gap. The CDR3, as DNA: TGTGCCAGCAGCCCCCAGTACAATGAGCAGTTCTTC. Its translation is CASSPQYNEQFF.

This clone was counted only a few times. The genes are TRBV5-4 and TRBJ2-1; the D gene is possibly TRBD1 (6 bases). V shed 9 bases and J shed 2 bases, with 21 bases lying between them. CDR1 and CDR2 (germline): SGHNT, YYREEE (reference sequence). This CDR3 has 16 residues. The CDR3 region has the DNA TGTGCCACCTCCCCACAGGGACCTGGGGCCTACAATGAGCAGTTCTTC. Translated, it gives CATSPQGPGAYNEQFF.

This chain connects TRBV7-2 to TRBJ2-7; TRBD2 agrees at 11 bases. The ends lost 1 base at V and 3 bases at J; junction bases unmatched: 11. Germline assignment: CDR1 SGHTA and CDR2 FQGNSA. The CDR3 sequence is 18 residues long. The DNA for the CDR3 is TGTGCCAGCAGCTTAGTCGCGCTAGCGGGAGGATCCCACTACGAGCAGTACTTC. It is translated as CASSLVALAGGSHYEQYF.

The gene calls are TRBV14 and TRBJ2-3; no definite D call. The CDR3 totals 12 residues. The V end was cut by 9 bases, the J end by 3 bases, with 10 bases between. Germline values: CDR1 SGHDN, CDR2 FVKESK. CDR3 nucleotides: TGTGCCAGGGATGGGCCAACAGATACGCAGTATTTT. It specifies CARDGPTDTQYF.

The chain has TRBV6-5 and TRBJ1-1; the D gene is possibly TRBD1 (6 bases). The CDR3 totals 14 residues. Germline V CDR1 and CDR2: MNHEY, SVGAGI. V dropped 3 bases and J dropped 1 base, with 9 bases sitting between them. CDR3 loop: CASSYRGRNTEAFF. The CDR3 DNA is TGTGCCAGCAGTTATAGGGGGAGGAACACTGAAGCTTTCTTT.

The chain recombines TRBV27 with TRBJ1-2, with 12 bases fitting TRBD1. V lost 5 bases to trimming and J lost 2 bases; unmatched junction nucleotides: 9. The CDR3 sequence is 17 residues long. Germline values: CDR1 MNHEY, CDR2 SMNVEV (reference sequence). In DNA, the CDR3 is TGTGCCAGCAGTCCGGGGACAGGGGGCGCACAAAACTATGGCTACACCTTC. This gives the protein CASSPGTGGAQNYGYTF.

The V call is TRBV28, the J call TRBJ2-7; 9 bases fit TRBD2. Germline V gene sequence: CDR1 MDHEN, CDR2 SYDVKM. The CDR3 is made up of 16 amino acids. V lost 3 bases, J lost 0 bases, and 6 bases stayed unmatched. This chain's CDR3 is CASSFRLAVRSYEQYF. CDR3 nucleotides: TGTGCCAGCAGTTTTCGACTAGCGGTCCGCTCCTACGAGCAGTACTTC.

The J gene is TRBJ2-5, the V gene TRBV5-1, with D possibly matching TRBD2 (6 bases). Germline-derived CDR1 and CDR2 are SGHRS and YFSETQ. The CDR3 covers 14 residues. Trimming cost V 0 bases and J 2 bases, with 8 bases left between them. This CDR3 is CASSLEAGQETQYF. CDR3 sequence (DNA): TGCGCCAGCAGCTTGGAGGCGGGACAAGAGACCCAGTACTTC.

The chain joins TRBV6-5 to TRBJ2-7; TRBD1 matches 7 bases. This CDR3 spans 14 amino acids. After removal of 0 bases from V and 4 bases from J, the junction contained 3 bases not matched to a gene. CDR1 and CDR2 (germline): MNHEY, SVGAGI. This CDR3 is CASSYSPTGYEQYF. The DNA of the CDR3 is TGTGCCAGCAGTTACTCCCCGACAGGGTACGAGCAGTACTTC.

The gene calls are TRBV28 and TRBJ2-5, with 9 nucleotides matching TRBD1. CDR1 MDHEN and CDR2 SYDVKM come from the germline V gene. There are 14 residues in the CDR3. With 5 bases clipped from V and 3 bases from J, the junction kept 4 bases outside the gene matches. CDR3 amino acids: CASSIRTGEETQYF. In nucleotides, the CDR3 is TGTGCCAGCAGTATCCGGACAGGGGAAGAGACCCAGTACTTC.

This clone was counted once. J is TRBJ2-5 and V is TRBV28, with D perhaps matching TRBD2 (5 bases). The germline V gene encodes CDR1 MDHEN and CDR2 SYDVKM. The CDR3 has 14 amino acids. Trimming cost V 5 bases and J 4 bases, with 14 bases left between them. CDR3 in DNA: TGTGCCAGCAGTATTGGAGGTAGGGCAGAGACCCAGTACTTC. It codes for CASSIGGRAETQYF.

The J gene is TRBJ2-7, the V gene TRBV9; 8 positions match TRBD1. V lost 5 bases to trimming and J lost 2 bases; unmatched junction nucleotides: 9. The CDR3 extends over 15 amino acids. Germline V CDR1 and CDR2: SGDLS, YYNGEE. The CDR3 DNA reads TGTGCCAGCAGTCCTCGGACAGGGCCTCCCTACGAGCAGTACTTC. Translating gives CASSPRTGPPYEQYF.

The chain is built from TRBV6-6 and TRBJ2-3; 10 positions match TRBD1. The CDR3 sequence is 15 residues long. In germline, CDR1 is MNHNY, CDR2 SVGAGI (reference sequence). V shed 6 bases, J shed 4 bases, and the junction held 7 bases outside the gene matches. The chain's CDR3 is CASSRGQGGADTQYF. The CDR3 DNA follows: TGTGCCAGCAGCCGCGGACAGGGGGGCGCAGATACGCAGTATTTT.

DNA of the CDR3: TGTGCCACCAGCAGAGCTGAGGAGAACACCATATATTTT. Amino acid sequence: CATSRAEENTIYF. V and J are TRBV15 and TRBJ1-3, with D hard to call. CDR3 size: 13 residues. CDR1 and CDR2 from the germline V gene are LNHNV and YYDKDF (reference sequence). V lost 1 base and J lost 7, with 8 bases in between.

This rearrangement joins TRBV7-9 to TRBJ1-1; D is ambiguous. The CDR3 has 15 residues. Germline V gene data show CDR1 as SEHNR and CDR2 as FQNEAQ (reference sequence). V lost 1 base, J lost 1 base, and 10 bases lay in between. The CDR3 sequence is CASSLGPRGNTEAFF. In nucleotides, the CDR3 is TGTGCCAGCAGCTTAGGACCTCGAGGGAACACTGAAGCTTTCTTT.